Given below is one TCR beta chain in context. This clonotype occurred a few times. Its antigen specificity is not known. Per-base quality was not reported, and no clone a single base away is much larger than it. This record belongs to a study of relationships among human T cell subsets (TCRdb year 2010). Background for the entire study: Eight distinct blood T cell populations were sequenced: pan T, CD8 cytotoxic, regulatory, Th1, Th2, naive plus transitional, activated and memory cells. The paper's findings and limits, for the study overall: Substantial sharing of CDR3s among Th1, Th2 and regulatory T cells was interpreted as suggestive of stochastic cell fate choices. No statistically significant differences in V, D and J usage, CDR3 length or N-nucleotide additions were observed among the seven subsets. T cell counts went unrecorded for a couple of pan T samples, which were processed alongside pan B cells. While more than 55% of CD8+ cytotoxic sequences came from clones with more than 100 reads, the regulatory and Th2 subsets had few clones of that kind. The bead-based sorting was unable to rule out the presence of a CD4+CD8+ double-positive population.

V loses 8 bases at its end and J loses 6 bases; junction bases beyond the gene matches: 10. In the germline V gene (reference sequence), CDR1 corresponds to LNHDA and CDR2 to SQIVND. Inclusive of the bounding cysteine and phenylalanine, the CDR3 is 13 residues long. Here the CDR3 DNA is all that survives: 39 bases in frame from base 1. Miltenyi superparamagnetic beads coated with subset-specific monoclonal antibodies were used for isolation of the T cell subsets. Every T cell population came from peripheral blood. Whole blood was subjected to Ficoll separation to obtain mononuclear cells, from which monocytes were subsequently depleted using anti-CD14 microbeads. Isolated cell populations were immediately resuspended in RNAprotect reagent. The pan T sample comprised CD3+ T cells in general. The library was prepared using multiplex PCR. Sequenced on a 454 GS FLX. TCR alpha and beta CDR3 regions were amplified from mRNA by semiquantitative ARM-PCR. In ARM-PCR, tagged nested gene-specific primers were used first, and exponential amplification was then carried out by communal superprimers. Before the second amplification round was performed on first-round PCR products, the nested primers were removed by exonuclease. Amplicons were sequenced on the 454 platform, which allows rapid sequencing of millions of DNA fragments without cloning bias. A read mappable to both V and J germline segments was defined as an effective read. On the authors' methods: IRmap, which uses pyromap, a Smith-Waterman modification adapted to 454 sequencing errors, was used to assign reads to germline V, D and J segments. D-beta assignments were filtered using cutoffs set at the 99th percentile of alignment scores from simulated random sequences. CDR3 was defined as the amino acids between the conserved V-segment Y[YFLI]C motif and the J-segment [FW]GXGT motif. Repertoire diversity was estimated with a compound Poisson process model previously applied to large-scale EST data. A procedure for detecting cross-contamination was used to argue that sample contamination was not the source of the shared CDR3s. The public reads were reprocessed in TCRdb via fastp at Q25 and MiXCR, keeping in-frame beta chains. All rows with the same CDR3 protein become a single entry with the most common DNA and genes. It is TCRdb's table, rather than the study itself, that gives the V and J calls and clone size. The sample table holds about 15,000 distinct CDR3 sequences, of which approximately 56% were seen once. The top ten hold around 30% of the sample.

Material for sequencing was total T cells sorted from blood. This specimen's cell subset or site label, interpreted: CD3+ T cells in general. This receptor chain uses TRBV19 and TRBJ2-7; 7 of the junction bases match TRBD2. The clonotype comes from a man aged 40-50 years in good health. This receptor has the CDR3 CASGMGGPLEQYF. The nucleotide sequence reads TGTGCCAGTGGAATGGGAGGGCCCCTCGAGCAGTACTTC.